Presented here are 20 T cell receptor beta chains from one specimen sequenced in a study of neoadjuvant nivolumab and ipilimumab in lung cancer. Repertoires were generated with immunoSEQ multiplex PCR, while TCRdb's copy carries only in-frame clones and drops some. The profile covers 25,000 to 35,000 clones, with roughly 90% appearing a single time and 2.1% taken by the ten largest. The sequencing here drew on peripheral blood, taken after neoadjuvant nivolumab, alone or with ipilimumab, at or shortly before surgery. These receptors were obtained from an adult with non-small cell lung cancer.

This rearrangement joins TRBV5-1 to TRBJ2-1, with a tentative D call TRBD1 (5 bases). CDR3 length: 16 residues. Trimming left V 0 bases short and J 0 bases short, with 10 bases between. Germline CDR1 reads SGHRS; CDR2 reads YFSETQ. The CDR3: CASSLVAGNSYNEQFF. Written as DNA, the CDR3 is TGCGCCAGCAGCTTGGTAGCAGGGAACTCCTACAATGAGCAGTTCTTC.

The CDR3 region has the DNA TGTGCCAGCAGCATGTGGGACCAAAATGAAAAACTGTTTTTT. Translation gives CASSMWDQNEKLFF. This chain connects TRBV7-9 to TRBJ1-4, with D possibly matching TRBD1 (5 bases). V shed 5 bases and J shed 5 bases, with 12 bases lying between them. Per germline, CDR1 SEHNR and CDR2 FQNEAQ (reference sequence). The CDR3 covers 14 residues.

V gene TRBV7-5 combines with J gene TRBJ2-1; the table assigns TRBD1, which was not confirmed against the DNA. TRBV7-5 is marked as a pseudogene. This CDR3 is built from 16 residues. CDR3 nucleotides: TGTGTCAGAAGCCTACGAAAAGGGGGAGCCTACAATGAGCAGTTCTTC. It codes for CVRSLRKGGAYNEQFF.

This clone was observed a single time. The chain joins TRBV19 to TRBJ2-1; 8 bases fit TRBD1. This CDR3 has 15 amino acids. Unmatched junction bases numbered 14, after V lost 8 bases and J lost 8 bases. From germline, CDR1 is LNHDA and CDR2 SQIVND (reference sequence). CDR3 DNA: TGTGCCAGTTCACGAAATAGACAGGGGCGAGATGAGCAGTTCTTC. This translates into CASSRNRQGRDEQFF.

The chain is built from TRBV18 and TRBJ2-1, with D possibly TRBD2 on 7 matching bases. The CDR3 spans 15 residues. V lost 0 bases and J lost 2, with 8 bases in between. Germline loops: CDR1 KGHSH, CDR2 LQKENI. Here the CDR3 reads CASSPPGGPYNEQFF. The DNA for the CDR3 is TGTGCCAGCTCACCACCGGGGGGGCCCTACAATGAGCAGTTCTTC. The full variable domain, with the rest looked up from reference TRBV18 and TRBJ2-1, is NAGVMQNPRHLVRRRGQEARLRCSPMKGHSHVYWYRQLPEEGLKFMVYLQKENIIDESGMPKERFSAEFPKEGPSILRIQQVVRGDSAAYFCASSPPGGPYNEQFFGPGTRLTVL.

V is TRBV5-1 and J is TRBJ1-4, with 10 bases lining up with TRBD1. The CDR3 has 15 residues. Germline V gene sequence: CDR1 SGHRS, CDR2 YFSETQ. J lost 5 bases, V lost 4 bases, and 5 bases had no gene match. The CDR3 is CASSPTGGSNEKLFF. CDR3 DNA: TGCGCCAGCAGCCCGACAGGGGGCTCCAATGAAAAACTGTTTTTT.

The CDR3 bases are TGTGCCAGCAGCTTGGCGTTTCCGGGACAGCCTAGGGGGCTGTTTTTT. It codes for CASSLAFPGQPRGLFF. The V and J genes are TRBV11-2 and TRBJ2-2, with TRBD1 matching 7 bases. J gave up 13 bases and V 3 bases, and 17 bases lay outside the gene matches. This CDR3 contains 16 residues. Germline values: CDR1 SGHAT, CDR2 FQNNGV.

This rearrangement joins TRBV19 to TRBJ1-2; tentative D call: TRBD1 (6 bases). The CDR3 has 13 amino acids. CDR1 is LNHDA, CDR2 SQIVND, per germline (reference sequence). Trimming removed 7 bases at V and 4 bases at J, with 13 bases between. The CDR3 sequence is CASNVGQFYGYTF. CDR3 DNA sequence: TGTGCCAGTAACGTCGGACAGTTCTATGGCTACACCTTC.

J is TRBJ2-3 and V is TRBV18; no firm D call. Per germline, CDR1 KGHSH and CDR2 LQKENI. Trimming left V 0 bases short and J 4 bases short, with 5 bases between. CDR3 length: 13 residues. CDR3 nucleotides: TGTGCCAGCTCACCACCGGTCCCAGATACGCAGTATTTT. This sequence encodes CASSPPVPDTQYF.

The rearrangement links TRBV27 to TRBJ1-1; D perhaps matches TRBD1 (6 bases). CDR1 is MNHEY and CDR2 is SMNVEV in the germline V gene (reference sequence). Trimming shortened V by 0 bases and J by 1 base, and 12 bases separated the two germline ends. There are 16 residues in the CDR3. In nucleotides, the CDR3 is TGTGCCAGCAGTTTATCAAGGGGGTACGGGAACACTGAAGCTTTCTTT. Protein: CASSLSRGYGNTEAFF.

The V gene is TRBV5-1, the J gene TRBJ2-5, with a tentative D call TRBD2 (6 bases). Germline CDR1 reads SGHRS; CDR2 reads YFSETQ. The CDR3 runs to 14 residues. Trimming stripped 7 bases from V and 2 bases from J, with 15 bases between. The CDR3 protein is CASRLRDFQETQYF. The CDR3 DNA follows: TGCGCCAGCCGCCTCCGGGACTTTCAAGAGACCCAGTACTTC.

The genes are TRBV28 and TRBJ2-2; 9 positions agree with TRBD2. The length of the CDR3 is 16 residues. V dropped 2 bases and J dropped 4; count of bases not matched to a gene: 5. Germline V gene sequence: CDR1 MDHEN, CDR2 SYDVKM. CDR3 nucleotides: TGTGCCAGCAGTTTAGGGCTAGCGGGACGCACCGGGGAGCTGTTTTTT. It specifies CASSLGLAGRTGELFF.

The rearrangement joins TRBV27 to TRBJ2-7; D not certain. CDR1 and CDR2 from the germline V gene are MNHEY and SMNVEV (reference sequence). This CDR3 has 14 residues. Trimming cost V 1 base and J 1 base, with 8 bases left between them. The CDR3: CASSLFGRSYEQYF. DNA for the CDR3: TGTGCCAGCAGTTTATTCGGCCGGTCCTACGAGCAGTACTTC.

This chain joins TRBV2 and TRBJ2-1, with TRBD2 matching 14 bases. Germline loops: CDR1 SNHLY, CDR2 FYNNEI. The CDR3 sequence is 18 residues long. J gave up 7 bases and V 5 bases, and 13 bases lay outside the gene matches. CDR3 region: CASSSGTSGRASSNEQFF. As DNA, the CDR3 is TGTGCCAGCAGTTCCGGGACTAGCGGGAGAGCTTCTTCGAATGAGCAGTTCTTC.

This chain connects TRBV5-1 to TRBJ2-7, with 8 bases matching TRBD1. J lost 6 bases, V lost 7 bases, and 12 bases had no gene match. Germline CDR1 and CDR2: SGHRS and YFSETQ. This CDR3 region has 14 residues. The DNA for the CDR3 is TGCGCCAGCGAGATAGGGACAGGCCGAGGCGAGCAGTACTTC. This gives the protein CASEIGTGRGEQYF.

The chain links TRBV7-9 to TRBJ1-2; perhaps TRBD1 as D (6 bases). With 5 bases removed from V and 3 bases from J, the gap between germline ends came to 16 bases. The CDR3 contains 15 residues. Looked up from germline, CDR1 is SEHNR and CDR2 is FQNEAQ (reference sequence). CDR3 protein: CASSDPNRVHYGYTF. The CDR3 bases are TGTGCCAGCAGCGATCCTAACAGGGTCCACTATGGCTACACCTTC.

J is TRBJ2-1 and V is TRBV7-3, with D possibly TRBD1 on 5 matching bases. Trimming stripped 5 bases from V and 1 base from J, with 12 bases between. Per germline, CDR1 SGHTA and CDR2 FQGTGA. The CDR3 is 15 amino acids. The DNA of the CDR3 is TGTGCCAGCAGCACGGGCCCAGGGTCCTACAATGAGCAGTTCTTC. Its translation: CASSTGPGSYNEQFF.

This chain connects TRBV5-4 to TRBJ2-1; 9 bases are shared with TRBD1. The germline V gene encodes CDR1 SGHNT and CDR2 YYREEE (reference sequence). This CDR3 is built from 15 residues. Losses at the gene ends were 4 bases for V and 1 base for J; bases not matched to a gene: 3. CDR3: CASSPGTGSYNEQFF. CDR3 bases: TGTGCCAGCAGCCCCGGGACAGGGTCCTACAATGAGCAGTTCTTC.

DNA for the CDR3: TGTGCCAGCAGCTTAATTCCAGGTAACAGCAATCAGCCCCAGCATTTT. The encoded protein is CASSLIPGNSNQPQHF. The J gene is TRBJ1-5, the V gene TRBV7-8; D is undetermined. This CDR3 is built from 16 residues. V was pared by 2 bases and J by 1 base, with 12 bases between. CDR1 and CDR2 from the germline V gene are SGHVS and FQNEAQ. Full variable domain (missing parts from reference TRBV7-8 and TRBJ1-5): GAGVSQSPRYKVAKRGQDVALRCDPISGHVSLFWYQQALGQGPEFLTYFQNEAQLDKSGLPSDRFFAERPEGSVSTLKIQRTQQEDSAVYLCASSLIPGNSNQPQHFGDGTRLSIL.

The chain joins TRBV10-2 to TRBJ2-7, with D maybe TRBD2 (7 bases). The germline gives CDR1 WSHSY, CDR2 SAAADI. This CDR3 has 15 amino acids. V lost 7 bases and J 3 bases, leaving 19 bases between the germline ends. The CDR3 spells CASTETGGLDYEQYF. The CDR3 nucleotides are TGCGCCAGCACCGAGACGGGGGGCCTTGACTACGAGCAGTACTTC.